Listed below are T cell receptor beta chains from one sample, sequenced in a study of CD8 T cells in ankylosing spondylitis. MiXCR, applied by TCRdb to the 5' RACE reads, yields one record per CDR3 protein. There are some 39,000 distinct CDR3 sequences in the sample; over 10% occur only once, and 25% to 40% lies in the top ten. The sample was synovial fluid, either unsorted or a sorted T cell fraction (not recorded which). Receptors originate from a male donor with ankylosing spondylitis. CDR3s include the opening cysteine and the closing phenylalanine or tryptophan. The order of the fields is clone size, CDR3 length, D gene, J gene, V gene, CDR3 DNA, CDR3 protein. D genes are given only for firm matches. Part of the rows lack a size; the others show once, few, many or a class for expanded clones.

abundance: few
len: 14
d_gene: TRBD1
j_gene: TRBJ2-7
v_gene: TRBV2
CDR3nt: TGTGCCAGCAGTGATCGACAGGGGAACTACGAGCAGTACTTC
CDR3aa: CASSDRQGNYEQYF

abundance: few
len: 15
d_gene: .
j_gene: TRBJ1-5
v_gene: TRBV28
CDR3nt: TGTGCCAGCAGTTTGCTCAGGGTGCGACGTCAGCCCCAGCATTTT
CDR3aa: CASSLLRVRRQPQHF

abundance: few
len: 14
d_gene: .
j_gene: TRBJ1-1
v_gene: TRBV12-3/TRBV12-4
CDR3nt: TGTGCCCAGACCGGGGGGGGATCGAACACTGAAGCTTTCTTT
CDR3aa: CAQTGGGSNTEAFF

abundance: few
len: 16
d_gene: TRBD1
j_gene: TRBJ1-1
v_gene: TRBV7-9
CDR3nt: TGTGCCAGCAGCCCCCACACGGGACAGCAGAACACTGAAGCTTTCTTT
CDR3aa: CASSPHTGQQNTEAFF

abundance: few
len: 14
d_gene: TRBD2
j_gene: TRBJ2-1
v_gene: TRBV6-5
CDR3nt: TGTGCCAGCAGTTACTCATCCCAGCGGGGTGAGCAGTTCTTC
CDR3aa: CASSYSSQRGEQFF

abundance: many
len: 14
d_gene: .
j_gene: TRBJ2-7
v_gene: TRBV5-1
CDR3nt: TGCGCCAGCAGCTTGGCAGCGACCTCCTACGAGCAGTACTTC
CDR3aa: CASSLAATSYEQYF

abundance: few
len: 16
d_gene: TRBD2
j_gene: TRBJ2-7
v_gene: TRBV20-1
CDR3nt: TGCAGTGCTTCCTCCGTAGCGGGAGGCTTCTCCTACGAGCAGTACTTC
CDR3aa: CSASSVAGGFSYEQYF

abundance: many
len: 15
d_gene: TRBD2
j_gene: TRBJ2-1
v_gene: TRBV9
CDR3nt: TGTGCCAGGGACAGCGGGAGGAGCTCCTACAATGAGCAGTTCTTC
CDR3aa: CARDSGRSSYNEQFF

abundance: .
len: 13
d_gene: .
j_gene: TRBJ2-7
v_gene: TRBV11-2
CDR3nt: TGTGCCAGCAGCTCGTACATCGACGGCGAGCAGTACTTC
CDR3aa: CASSSYIDGEQYF

abundance: .
len: 15
d_gene: .
j_gene: TRBJ2-1
v_gene: TRBV29-1
CDR3nt: TGCAGCGTTGAAGGACCCCTCGGGGCCTACAATGAGCAGTTCTTC
CDR3aa: CSVEGPLGAYNEQFF

abundance: few
len: 14
d_gene: .
j_gene: TRBJ2-1
v_gene: TRBV27
CDR3nt: TGTGCCAGCAGTTTCCGCGGAGAGTACAATGAGCAGTTCTTC
CDR3aa: CASSFRGEYNEQFF

abundance: many
len: 16
d_gene: .
j_gene: TRBJ1-5
v_gene: TRBV6-5
CDR3nt: TGTGCCAGCAGTTACTCGGCGGGCCGTCGAAATCAGCCCCAGCATTTT
CDR3aa: CASSYSAGRRNQPQHF

abundance: few
len: 15
d_gene: TRBD1
j_gene: TRBJ2-1
v_gene: TRBV20-1
CDR3nt: TGCAGTGCTTCCTCTCGGGACAGGGGGCTGAATGAGCAGTTCTTC
CDR3aa: CSASSRDRGLNEQFF

abundance: few
len: 15
d_gene: .
j_gene: TRBJ2-7
v_gene: TRBV6-1
CDR3nt: TGTGCCAGCAGTCCCCGGGACGGAACGGGCTACGAGCAGTACTTC
CDR3aa: CASSPRDGTGYEQYF

abundance: many
len: 14
d_gene: TRBD1
j_gene: TRBJ2-1
v_gene: TRBV7-9
CDR3nt: TGTGCCAGCAGGTTGACAGGGGGCTACAATGAGCAGTTCTTC
CDR3aa: CASRLTGGYNEQFF

abundance: .
len: 15
d_gene: TRBD1
j_gene: TRBJ2-1
v_gene: TRBV29-1
CDR3nt: TGCAGCGTTGAAGGGGGACAGGGGTTACGCCATGAGCAGTTCTTC
CDR3aa: CSVEGGQGLRHEQFF

abundance: many
len: 15
d_gene: TRBD2
j_gene: TRBJ2-7
v_gene: TRBV3-1
CDR3nt: TGTGCCAGCAGCCGACTAGCGGGCCCCTCCTACGAGCAGTACTTC
CDR3aa: CASSRLAGPSYEQYF

abundance: few
len: 14
d_gene: .
j_gene: TRBJ2-2
v_gene: TRBV7-2
CDR3nt: TGTGCCAGCAGCTTAGTCGGGTATTCCGGGGAGCTGTTTTTT
CDR3aa: CASSLVGYSGELFF

abundance: .
len: 16
d_gene: TRBD1
j_gene: TRBJ1-4
v_gene: TRBV14
CDR3nt: TGTGCCAGCAGCCAAGGTTGGACAGGGGTATTCGAAAAACTGTTTTTT
CDR3aa: CASSQGWTGVFEKLFF

abundance: .
len: 12
d_gene: TRBD2
j_gene: TRBJ2-4
v_gene: TRBV29-1
CDR3nt: TGCAGCGTTGAGGGGGGAGGGAACATTCAGTACTTC
CDR3aa: CSVEGGGNIQYF

abundance: .
len: 16
d_gene: TRBD1
j_gene: TRBJ2-1
v_gene: TRBV6-2/TRBV6-3
CDR3nt: TGTGCCAGCAGTTACGGGACAGGGGACCCCTACAATGAGCAGTTCTTC
CDR3aa: CASSYGTGDPYNEQFF

abundance: many
len: 16
d_gene: .
j_gene: TRBJ1-2
v_gene: TRBV7-2
CDR3nt: TGTGCCAGCAGCTTAGATGTGTCTTTGGGGGACTATGGCTACACCTTC
CDR3aa: CASSLDVSLGDYGYTF

abundance: many
len: 17
d_gene: TRBD1
j_gene: TRBJ2-1
v_gene: TRBV29-1
CDR3nt: TGCAGCGTTGAGGACCTTGACAGGGGGCGCCTGGACAATGAGCAGTTCTTC
CDR3aa: CSVEDLDRGRLDNEQFF

abundance: .
len: 13
d_gene: TRBD2
j_gene: TRBJ2-1
v_gene: TRBV29-1
CDR3nt: TGCAGCGTTAAGGGACTAGCGGCCCTTAGGCAGTTCTTC
CDR3aa: CSVKGLAALRQFF

abundance: .
len: 16
d_gene: .
j_gene: TRBJ1-5
v_gene: TRBV20-1
CDR3nt: TGCAGTGCCAGGACCCGGCGGGTTTATAGCAATCAGCCCCAGCATTTT
CDR3aa: CSARTRRVYSNQPQHF

abundance: many
len: 13
d_gene: .
j_gene: TRBJ2-7
v_gene: TRBV7-9
CDR3nt: TGTGCCAGCAGCTCTTCGGCAGGGTTCGAGCAGTACTTC
CDR3aa: CASSSSAGFEQYF

abundance: few
len: 16
d_gene: .
j_gene: TRBJ1-1
v_gene: TRBV4-3
CDR3nt: TGCGCCAGCAGCCAAGAAAGGCTGGGGGCGCGTACTGAAGCTTTCTTT
CDR3aa: CASSQERLGARTEAFF

abundance: .
len: 14
d_gene: .
j_gene: TRBJ2-5
v_gene: TRBV7-4
CDR3nt: TGTGCCAGCAGCGCTAGAGGCCAAGAGGAGACCCAGTACTTC
CDR3aa: CASSARGQEETQYF

abundance: few
len: 14
d_gene: .
j_gene: TRBJ2-7
v_gene: TRBV4-3
CDR3nt: TGCGCCAGCAGCCCTATACCGGGCGGCTACGAGCAGTACTTC
CDR3aa: CASSPIPGGYEQYF

abundance: many
len: 15
d_gene: .
j_gene: TRBJ1-5
v_gene: TRBV4-2
CDR3nt: TGTGCCAGCAGCCAAGATAGGGCGGAGCGGGAGCCCCAGCATTTT
CDR3aa: CASSQDRAEREPQHF

abundance: many
len: 14
d_gene: TRBD1
j_gene: TRBJ2-2
v_gene: TRBV5-1
CDR3nt: TGCGCCAGCAGCCGGACAGGGAGCACCGGGGAGCTGTTTTTT
CDR3aa: CASSRTGSTGELFF

abundance: few
len: 13
d_gene: .
j_gene: TRBJ2-7
v_gene: TRBV9
CDR3nt: TGTGCCAGCAGTCTTCCGGGTGCTCGGGAGCAGTACTTC
CDR3aa: CASSLPGAREQYF

abundance: .
len: 15
d_gene: TRBD1
j_gene: TRBJ2-7
v_gene: TRBV7-6
CDR3nt: TGTGCCAGCAGCTCCTACGGGACAGGGGGCTACGAGCAGTACTTC
CDR3aa: CASSSYGTGGYEQYF

abundance: many
len: 16
d_gene: .
j_gene: TRBJ2-7
v_gene: TRBV28
CDR3nt: TGTGCCAGCAGTCCGCTCCTACCTCAGGTAATCTACGAGCAGTACTTC
CDR3aa: CASSPLLPQVIYEQYF

abundance: many
len: 16
d_gene: .
j_gene: TRBJ2-6
v_gene: TRBV27
CDR3nt: TGTGCCAGCAGTAAAAGGCAGGGGTATGGGGCCAACGTCCTGACTTTC
CDR3aa: CASSKRQGYGANVLTF

abundance: few
len: 15
d_gene: .
j_gene: TRBJ1-2
v_gene: TRBV7-9
CDR3nt: TGTGCCAGCAGCTTTCACACAGGTGGTGGCTATGGCTACACCTTC
CDR3aa: CASSFHTGGGYGYTF

abundance: many
len: 12
d_gene: .
j_gene: TRBJ2-7
v_gene: TRBV20-1
CDR3nt: TGCAGTGCTAGAGATGGGCACCTGGTGGAGTACTTC
CDR3aa: CSARDGHLVEYF

abundance: many
len: 14
d_gene: .
j_gene: TRBJ2-1
v_gene: TRBV6-4
CDR3nt: TGTGCCAGCAGTGTAGGGCTAGCGAGTAATGAGCAGTTCTTC
CDR3aa: CASSVGLASNEQFF

abundance: many
len: 14
d_gene: .
j_gene: TRBJ2-7
v_gene: TRBV5-1
CDR3nt: TGCGCCAGCAGACGGGGGATTTACTCCTACGAGCAGTACTTC
CDR3aa: CASRRGIYSYEQYF

abundance: .
len: 12
d_gene: .
j_gene: TRBJ2-1
v_gene: TRBV13
CDR3nt: TGTGCCAGCAGCTCCGGCAGGAGTGAGCAGTTCTTC
CDR3aa: CASSSGRSEQFF

abundance: few
len: 14
d_gene: TRBD1
j_gene: TRBJ2-7
v_gene: TRBV10-3
CDR3nt: TGTGCCATCAGTGAGGGACAGGAAAGTTACGAGCAGTACTTC
CDR3aa: CAISEGQESYEQYF

abundance: .
len: 16
d_gene: TRBD1
j_gene: TRBJ2-1
v_gene: TRBV6-1
CDR3nt: TGTGCCAGCAGTGGAGAGGCAGGGGGCGCGAGCAATGAGCAGTTCTTC
CDR3aa: CASSGEAGGASNEQFF

abundance: .
len: 15
d_gene: .
j_gene: TRBJ2-2
v_gene: TRBV6-1
CDR3nt: TGTGCCAGCAGCCGAGGGACACCCTACACCGGGGAGCTGTTTTTT
CDR3aa: CASSRGTPYTGELFF

abundance: few
len: 17
d_gene: .
j_gene: TRBJ2-3
v_gene: TRBV27
CDR3nt: TGTGCCAGCAGTTTGGGGTGGATTAATAGGGGCACAGATACGCAGTATTTT
CDR3aa: CASSLGWINRGTDTQYF

abundance: many
len: 15
d_gene: TRBD1
j_gene: TRBJ2-5
v_gene: TRBV27
CDR3nt: TGTGCCAGCAGTTTTGGGACAGGGTCGGGAGAGACCCAGTACTTC
CDR3aa: CASSFGTGSGETQYF

abundance: few
len: 17
d_gene: .
j_gene: TRBJ2-2
v_gene: TRBV21-1
CDR3nt: TGTGCCAGCATCTTAGTGGGAAGGACACCTAACACCGGGGAGCTGTTTTTT
CDR3aa: CASILVGRTPNTGELFF

abundance: .
len: 14
d_gene: .
j_gene: TRBJ1-5
v_gene: TRBV7-9
CDR3nt: TGTGCCAGCAGCTTACGAGGGGACGGGCAGCCCCAGCATTTT
CDR3aa: CASSLRGDGQPQHF

abundance: few
len: 16
d_gene: .
j_gene: TRBJ2-5
v_gene: TRBV3-1
CDR3nt: TGTGCCAGCAGCCAAGCGGCTTGGCAGCCCCAAGAGACCCAGTACTTC
CDR3aa: CASSQAAWQPQETQYF